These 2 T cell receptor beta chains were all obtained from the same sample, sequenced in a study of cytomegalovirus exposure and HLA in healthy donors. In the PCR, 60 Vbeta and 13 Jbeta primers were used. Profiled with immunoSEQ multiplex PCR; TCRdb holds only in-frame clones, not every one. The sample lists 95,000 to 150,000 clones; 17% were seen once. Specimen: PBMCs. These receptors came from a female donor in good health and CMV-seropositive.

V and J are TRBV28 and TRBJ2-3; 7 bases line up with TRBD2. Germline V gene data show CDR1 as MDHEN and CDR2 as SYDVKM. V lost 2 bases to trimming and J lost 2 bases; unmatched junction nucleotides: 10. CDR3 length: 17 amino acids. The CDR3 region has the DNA TGTGCCAGCAGTTTAAATCGGCTAGCGGTAAACACAGATACGCAGTATTTT. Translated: CASSLNRLAVNTDTQYF.

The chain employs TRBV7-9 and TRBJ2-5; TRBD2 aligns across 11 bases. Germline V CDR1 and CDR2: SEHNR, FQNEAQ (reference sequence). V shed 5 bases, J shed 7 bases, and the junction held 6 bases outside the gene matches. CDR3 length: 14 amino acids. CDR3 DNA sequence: TGTGCCAGCAGCCAAATCGGACTAGCGGGGACCCAGTACTTC. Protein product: CASSQIGLAGTQYF.